The clone carrying this T cell receptor beta chain was seen a handful of times. What it recognizes is unknown. From the RT-PCR reads, TCRdb called clonotypes with MiXCR, one entry per CDR3 protein. The profile shows roughly 520,000 distinct CDR3 sequences, over 25% of them singletons. This sample stems from a study of response to subunit inactivated influenza vaccine. The germline V gene has CDR1 LGHDT and CDR2 YNNKEL (reference sequence). V gave up 4 bases and J gave up 4 bases; unmatched junction bases: 12. The CDR3 has 18 residues. Notes on the study in general: A suggestion made by the authors is that each seasonal influenza vaccination recruits few new T cells.

This sample comprised CD4+ T cells sorted from PBMCs, obtained about 5 days after vaccination. The receptor was isolated from a man aged 45-65 years who received an inactivated influenza vaccine. This sequence joins TRBV3-1 and TRBJ2-7, with 14 bases fitting TRBD2. The CDR3 DNA is TGTGCCAGCAGCCCAAAGGCCTCCTGGACTAGCGGGAGGTACGAGCAGTACTTC. Residues: CASSPKASWTSGRYEQYF.